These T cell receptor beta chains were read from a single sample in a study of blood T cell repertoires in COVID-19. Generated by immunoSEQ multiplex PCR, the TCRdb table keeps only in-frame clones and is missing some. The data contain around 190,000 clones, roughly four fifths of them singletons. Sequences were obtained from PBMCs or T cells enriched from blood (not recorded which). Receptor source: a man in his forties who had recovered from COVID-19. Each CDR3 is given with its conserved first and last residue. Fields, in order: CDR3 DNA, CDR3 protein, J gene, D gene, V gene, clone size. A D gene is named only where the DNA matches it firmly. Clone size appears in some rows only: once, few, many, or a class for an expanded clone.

DNA: TGTGCCAGCCTTCCCGCGGGCAGCGGGTCGGCTGAAGCTTTCTTT; CDR3: CASLPAGSGSAEAFF; J: TRBJ1-1; D: NA; V: TRBV6-5; size: NA
DNA: TGTGCCAGCAGCCAAGATAAGAGTACTAGCAATCAGCCCCAGCATTTT; CDR3: CASSQDKSTSNQPQHF; J: TRBJ1-5; D: NA; V: TRBV4-2; size: NA
DNA: TGTGCCAGCAGCCGCACTAGCGGCAGCTCCTACGAGCAGTACTTC; CDR3: CASSRTSGSSYEQYF; J: TRBJ2-7; D: TRBD2; V: TRBV7-9; size: few
DNA: TGTGCCATCACCCCTAGCGGGAGTTCGGGAGAGACCCAGTACTTC; CDR3: CAITPSGSSGETQYF; J: TRBJ2-5; D: TRBD2; V: TRBV10-3; size: NA
DNA: TGCAGCGTTTCCGGACAGGGAAACACTGAAGCTTTCTTT; CDR3: CSVSGQGNTEAFF; J: TRBJ1-1; D: TRBD1; V: TRBV29-1; size: NA
DNA: TGTGCCAGCAGCTTTGGACAGGGGGCCGGGATGAACACTGAAGCTTTCTTT; CDR3: CASSFGQGAGMNTEAFF; J: TRBJ1-1; D: TRBD1; V: TRBV5-4; size: few
DNA: TGTGCCAGCAGCCCAATCTTACAGGGTAAACTTTCTGAAGCTTTCTTT; CDR3: CASSPILQGKLSEAFF; J: TRBJ1-1; D: NA; V: TRBV3-1/TRBV3-2; size: NA
DNA: TGCGCCAGCAGCTTAGCGGGGGCAAAGAACAGGGATGAGCAGTTCTTC; CDR3: CASSLAGAKNRDEQFF; J: TRBJ2-1; D: TRBD2; V: TRBV5-1; size: NA
DNA: TGCGCCAGCAGCTCCCAAGGTAGCGGGAGGAACAATGAGCAGTTCTTC; CDR3: CASSSQGSGRNNEQFF; J: TRBJ2-1; D: TRBD2; V: TRBV5-1; size: NA
DNA: TGTGCCAGCAGCGTAGCTGGGGGACTACAAGAGACCCAGTACTTC; CDR3: CASSVAGGLQETQYF; J: TRBJ2-5; D: TRBD2; V: TRBV9; size: NA
DNA: TGTGCCAGCTTATGGACAGAAAATGAAAAACTGTTTTTT; CDR3: CASLWTENEKLFF; J: TRBJ1-4; D: NA; V: TRBV6-5; size: NA
DNA: TGTGCCAGCAGCCTGGGGCAGACCCGTGAAGCTTTCTTT; CDR3: CASSLGQTREAFF; J: TRBJ1-1; D: NA; V: TRBV3-1/TRBV3-2; size: NA
DNA: TGCGCCAGCAGCTTCTCAGGGATCCAAGAGACCCAGTACTTC; CDR3: CASSFSGIQETQYF; J: TRBJ2-5; D: NA; V: TRBV5-1; size: NA
DNA: TGTGCCAGCAGCTCTTCCCGACAGGGGCGATCACCCCTCCACTTT; CDR3: CASSSSRQGRSPLHF; J: TRBJ1-6; D: TRBD1; V: TRBV6-5; size: NA
DNA: TGTGCCACCAGCCCAATACAAAGCAATCAGCCCCAGCATTTT; CDR3: CATSPIQSNQPQHF; J: TRBJ1-5; D: NA; V: TRBV15; size: NA
DNA: TGTGCCAGCAGTTACGAAGGGACAGGGCAACAGCCCCAGCATTTT; CDR3: CASSYEGTGQQPQHF; J: TRBJ1-5; D: TRBD1; V: TRBV6-2/TRBV6-3; size: NA
DNA: TGTGCCAGCAGCCTGGGGCGGGGGGCCACGGATGAGCAGTTCTTC; CDR3: CASSLGRGATDEQFF; J: TRBJ2-1; D: TRBD2; V: TRBV7-9; size: NA
DNA: TGTGCCAGCAGGAGCCAGGGATACACTGAAGCTTTCTTT; CDR3: CASRSQGYTEAFF; J: TRBJ1-1; D: NA; V: TRBV14; size: NA
DNA: TGTGCCAGCAGCTTCAGGGGGTCGGTTTCCGGGGCCAACGTCCTGACTTTC; CDR3: CASSFRGSVSGANVLTF; J: TRBJ2-6; D: TRBD1; V: TRBV7-6; size: NA
DNA: TGCGCCAGCACCGCTTTAAGGGGCGCGGAAGGCTACACCTTC; CDR3: CASTALRGAEGYTF; J: TRBJ1-2; D: NA; V: TRBV5-1; size: NA
DNA: TGTGCCAGTAGTACAGGGACTAGCGTCTTTTCTGTGAACGAGCAGTACTTC; CDR3: CASSTGTSVFSVNEQYF; J: TRBJ2-7; D: TRBD2; V: TRBV19; size: NA
DNA: TGTGCCAGCAGCCACCCCGTGACAGGGACTTTCTTT; CDR3: CASSHPVTGTFF; J: TRBJ1-1; D: TRBD1; V: TRBV3-1/TRBV3-2; size: NA
DNA: TGTGCCAGCCAGGCCCAGGGACTAGCGGGAGTTTTGGGCTTTTACAATGAGCAGTTCTTC; CDR3: CASQAQGLAGVLGFYNEQFF; J: TRBJ2-1; D: TRBD2; V: TRBV5-5; size: many
DNA: TGTGCCAGCAGCCCGGACAGGGGTCTTTGGTATGGCTACACCTTC; CDR3: CASSPDRGLWYGYTF; J: TRBJ1-2; D: TRBD1; V: TRBV7-6; size: NA
DNA: TGTGCCAGCAGCCGGGGGGAGGGAGGAGAGGCAGATACGCAGTATTTT; CDR3: CASSRGEGGEADTQYF; J: TRBJ2-3; D: TRBD2; V: TRBV3-1/TRBV3-2; size: NA
DNA: TGTGCCAGCAGGGACAGACCGGGATCCTCTGCCGAGCAGTACTTC; CDR3: CASRDRPGSSAEQYF; J: TRBJ2-7; D: NA; V: TRBV2; size: NA
DNA: TGTGCCAGCAGCCACCGTGGGGGGTTAGGTCAGCCCCAGCATTTT; CDR3: CASSHRGGLGQPQHF; J: TRBJ1-5; D: NA; V: TRBV7-3; size: NA
DNA: TGTGCCAGCAGCTTAAGTAATTCGGGGACTGGAAACACCATATATTTT; CDR3: CASSLSNSGTGNTIYF; J: TRBJ1-3; D: NA; V: TRBV7-8; size: NA
DNA: TGTGCCAGCAAAACAGAAGCTAACTATGGCTACACCTTC; CDR3: CASKTEANYGYTF; J: TRBJ1-2; D: NA; V: TRBV2; size: NA
DNA: TGTGCCATTCAGGGGGGCTATGGCTACACCTTC; CDR3: CAIQGGYGYTF; J: TRBJ1-2; D: TRBD1; V: TRBV2; size: NA
DNA: TGTGCCAGCAGCAAAACCACAGGGACTGGAAACACCATATATTTT; CDR3: CASSKTTGTGNTIYF; J: TRBJ1-3; D: NA; V: TRBV5-4; size: NA
DNA: TGTGCCTGGCGCGCAGGGGCCCCTGGTGGCAATCAGCCCCGGACGGTTCAGCCCCAGCATTTT; CDR3: CAWRAGAPGGNQPRTVQPQHF; J: TRBJ1-5; D: NA; V: TRBV30; size: NA
DNA: TGTGTCGTTACTAAGAGCGGCCAATCCTACAATGAGCAGTTCTTC; CDR3: CVVTKSGQSYNEQFF; J: TRBJ2-1; D: NA; V: TRBV28; size: NA
DNA: TGCAGCGTTGCGACAGGGGGGAGAGTAAGCTATGGCTACACCTTC; CDR3: CSVATGGRVSYGYTF; J: TRBJ1-2; D: TRBD1; V: TRBV29-1; size: NA
DNA: TGTGCCAGCTCACCGAAACCGATGAGCTCCTACGAGCAGTACTTC; CDR3: CASSPKPMSSYEQYF; J: TRBJ2-7; D: NA; V: TRBV18; size: once
DNA: TGTGCCAGCAGCGCCTTCACTAGCGGGCCATCCAATGAGCAGTTCTTC; CDR3: CASSAFTSGPSNEQFF; J: TRBJ2-1; D: TRBD2; V: TRBV9; size: NA
DNA: TGTGCCAGCAGCCAAGCTAAAAACATTCAGTACTTC; CDR3: CASSQAKNIQYF; J: TRBJ2-4; D: NA; V: TRBV3-1/TRBV3-2; size: NA
DNA: TGTGCCAGCAGCTTCGAGCGGGAGCACTACGAGCAGTACTTC; CDR3: CASSFEREHYEQYF; J: TRBJ2-7; D: TRBD2; V: TRBV5-4; size: NA
DNA: TGTGCCAGCAGCTCGCGCCATAATTCACCCCTCCACTTT; CDR3: CASSSRHNSPLHF; J: TRBJ1-6; D: NA; V: TRBV9; size: NA
DNA: TGTGCCAGCAGTTTGAGGGGACAGGGGGCCGGGGAGCTGTTTTTT; CDR3: CASSLRGQGAGELFF; J: TRBJ2-2; D: TRBD1; V: TRBV27; size: once
DNA: TGTGCCAGCAGCCCTACGGGAAGAGGGGCCAACGTCCTGACTTTC; CDR3: CASSPTGRGANVLTF; J: TRBJ2-6; D: NA; V: TRBV5-8; size: NA
DNA: TGTGCCAGCAGCGTAGCTAGCGGGAGGGCCAATGAGCAGTTCTTC; CDR3: CASSVASGRANEQFF; J: TRBJ2-1; D: TRBD2; V: TRBV9; size: NA
DNA: TGTGCCAGCAGGTGGCGGGCCCTCTCCTACGAGCAGTACTTC; CDR3: CASRWRALSYEQYF; J: TRBJ2-7; D: NA; V: TRBV6-4; size: NA
DNA: TGTGCCAGCTCACCACTCGGGACAGACACTGAAGCTTTCTTT; CDR3: CASSPLGTDTEAFF; J: TRBJ1-1; D: TRBD1; V: TRBV18; size: NA
DNA: TGTGCCAGCTCAGCGAACCGGGGTGCAACTAATGAAAAACTGTTTTTT; CDR3: CASSANRGATNEKLFF; J: TRBJ1-4; D: NA; V: TRBV18; size: NA
DNA: TGTGCCAGCTCACCACGGGGAAAGGCGGGAGCCTACGAGCAGTACTTC; CDR3: CASSPRGKAGAYEQYF; J: TRBJ2-7; D: TRBD2; V: TRBV18; size: NA
DNA: TGTGCCAGCAGCTTTTATACCGGCGGATCTGAAGCTTTCTTT; CDR3: CASSFYTGGSEAFF; J: TRBJ1-1; D: NA; V: TRBV5-6; size: NA
DNA: TGTGCCAGCAGCTTTTCGGCGGGTTTCCTCGCCTACGAGCAGTACTTC; CDR3: CASSFSAGFLAYEQYF; J: TRBJ2-7; D: NA; V: TRBV5-8; size: NA
DNA: TGTGCCAGCAAAGGACTAATCCGGGGGGCTACTAACACCGGGGAGCTGTTTTTT; CDR3: CASKGLIRGATNTGELFF; J: TRBJ2-2; D: NA; V: TRBV2; size: NA
DNA: TGTGCCAGCAGTTTATATTCCGTTAACACCGGGGAGCTGTTTTTT; CDR3: CASSLYSVNTGELFF; J: TRBJ2-2; D: NA; V: TRBV27; size: few
DNA: TGCGCCAGCAGCTCGGGACAGTCGATGAACACTGAAGCTTTCTTT; CDR3: CASSSGQSMNTEAFF; J: TRBJ1-1; D: TRBD1; V: TRBV5-1; size: once
DNA: TGTGCCAGCAGCCTCCAATGGGGCTCAGAAGCTTTCTTT; CDR3: CASSLQWGSEAFF; J: TRBJ1-1; D: NA; V: TRBV7-3; size: few
DNA: TGCGCCAGCAGCCTCTCCGGGACAACCCAAGAGACCCAGTACTTC; CDR3: CASSLSGTTQETQYF; J: TRBJ2-5; D: NA; V: TRBV4-1; size: NA
DNA: TGCGCCAGCAGCCCCCTGGGGGCGCTGGAGACCCAGTACTTC; CDR3: CASSPLGALETQYF; J: TRBJ2-5; D: NA; V: TRBV5-1; size: NA